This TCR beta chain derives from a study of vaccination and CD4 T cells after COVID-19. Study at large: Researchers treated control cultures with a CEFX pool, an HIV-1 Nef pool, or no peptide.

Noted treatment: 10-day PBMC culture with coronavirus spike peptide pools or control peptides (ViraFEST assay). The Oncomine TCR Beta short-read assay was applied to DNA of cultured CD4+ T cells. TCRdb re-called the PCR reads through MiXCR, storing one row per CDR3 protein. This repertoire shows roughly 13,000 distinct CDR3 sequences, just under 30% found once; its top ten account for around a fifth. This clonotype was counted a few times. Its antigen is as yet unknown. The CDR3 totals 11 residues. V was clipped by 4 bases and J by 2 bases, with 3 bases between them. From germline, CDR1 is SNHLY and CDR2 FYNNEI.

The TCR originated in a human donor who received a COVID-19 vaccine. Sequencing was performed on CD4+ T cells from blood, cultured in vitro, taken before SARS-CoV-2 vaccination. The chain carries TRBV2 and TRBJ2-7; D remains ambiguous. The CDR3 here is CASSVAYEQYF. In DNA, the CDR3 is TGTGCCAGCAGTGTCGCCTACGAGCAGTACTTC.